These 14 T cell receptor beta chains originate from one sample sequenced in a study of cytomegalovirus exposure and HLA in healthy donors. Sequenced by immunoSEQ multiplex PCR; TCRdb stores in-frame clones only, minus some. The sample contains around 94,000 clones, over 85% of which appear only once. Material for sequencing was PBMCs. The receptor set was obtained from a woman aged 18 to 35 in good health and CMV-seronegative.

The chain couples TRBV29-1 to TRBJ2-7, with D unclear. V was trimmed by 1 base and J by 2 bases, leaving 6 bases between them. There are 12 residues in the CDR3. The germline V gene encodes CDR1 SQVTM and CDR2 ANQGSEA. This CDR3 reads CSVEGAPYEQYF. The CDR3 coding sequence is TGCAGCGTTGAAGGGGCGCCCTACGAGCAGTACTTC.

The V call is TRBV14, the J call TRBJ1-2; a possible D gene is TRBD1 (6 bases). The CDR3 runs to 15 residues. From germline, CDR1 is SGHDN and CDR2 FVKESK. V was trimmed by 5 bases and J by 1 base, leaving 14 bases between them. The CDR3 coding sequence is TGTGCCAGCAGCGTATCGGACAGCGTTAACTATGGCTACACCTTC. Translating gives CASSVSDSVNYGYTF.

The DNA of the CDR3 is TGCGCCAGCAGCCCCACCAGAATGAACACTGAAGCTTTCTTT. Its translation is CASSPTRMNTEAFF. The J gene is TRBJ1-1, the V gene TRBV4-1; D unresolved. The CDR3 sequence is 14 residues long. Germline CDR1 reads MGHRA; CDR2 reads YSYEKL. V lost 4 bases and J 0 bases, leaving 9 bases between the germline ends.

This chain links TRBV4-3 with TRBJ1-6, with a weak D call TRBD1 (6 bases). The CDR3 is made up of 15 amino acids. Per germline, CDR1 LGHNA and CDR2 YSLEER. V lost 4 bases, J lost 7 bases, and 14 bases lay in between. CDR3 residues: CASSPTGLVNSPLHF. CDR3 nucleotide sequence: TGCGCCAGCAGCCCTACAGGGCTGGTGAATTCACCCCTCCACTTT.

The rearrangement links TRBV4-2 to TRBJ1-5, with a tentative D call TRBD1 (6 bases). Germline-derived CDR1 and CDR2 are LGHNA and YNFKEQ. Trimming left V 5 bases short and J 0 bases short, with 8 bases between. The CDR3 is made up of 14 amino acids. The CDR3 spells CASSSQGSNQPQHF. The CDR3 region has the DNA TGTGCCAGCAGCTCACAGGGTAGCAATCAGCCCCAGCATTTT.

V gene TRBV5-4 combines with J gene TRBJ2-7; D possibly corresponds to TRBD2 (5 bases). This CDR3 spans 15 amino acids. V lost 0 bases and J lost 0, with 10 bases in between. Germline assignment: CDR1 SGHNT and CDR2 YYREEE (reference sequence). The CDR3 protein is CASSLGTLSSYEQYF. The DNA of the CDR3 is TGTGCCAGCAGCTTGGGGACTCTGAGCTCCTACGAGCAGTACTTC.

The J gene is TRBJ1-3, the V gene TRBV19, with D unresolved. Looked up from germline, CDR1 is LNHDA and CDR2 is SQIVND (reference sequence). The CDR3 length is 16 residues. V lost 7 bases and J 0 bases, leaving 16 bases between the germline ends. This CDR3 reads CASIKPDGSSGNTIYF. In DNA form, the CDR3 reads TGTGCCAGTATCAAACCTGACGGGAGCTCTGGAAACACCATATATTTT.

The genes are TRBV2 and TRBJ1-6; D remains unclear. CDR1 and CDR2 from the germline V gene are SNHLY and FYNNEI. This CDR3 contains 14 residues. V dropped 6 bases and J dropped 1 base, with 7 bases sitting between them. The CDR3 is CASRSQSYNSPLHF. DNA of the CDR3: TGTGCCAGCAGGTCTCAGTCCTATAATTCACCCCTCCACTTT.

The chain carries TRBV11-2 and TRBJ2-7; 9 bases line up with TRBD1. CDR1 is SGHAT, CDR2 FQNNGV, per germline. This CDR3 region has 14 residues. The V and J ends lost 3 bases and 6 bases, in that order; junction bases with no gene match: 6. In DNA form, the CDR3 reads TGTGCCAGCAGCTTTCCCGGGACAGGGCGCGAGCAGTACTTC. Translated: CASSFPGTGREQYF.

The chain uses TRBV27 and TRBJ2-1; D possibly corresponds to TRBD2 (6 bases). Germline V gene data show CDR1 as MNHEY and CDR2 as SMNVEV (reference sequence). The CDR3 runs to 17 residues. V was trimmed by 1 base and J by 0 bases, leaving 13 bases between them. The DNA for the CDR3 is TGTGCCAGCAGTTTATGGTCTAGCGCGAGCTCCTACAATGAGCAGTTCTTC. Translated, it gives CASSLWSSASSYNEQFF.

V gene TRBV6-1 combines with J gene TRBJ2-3, with D possibly matching TRBD2 (6 bases). This CDR3 region has 14 residues. Germline CDR1 reads MNHNS; CDR2 reads SASEGT. The V gene lost 6 bases and the J gene lost 4 bases, with 14 bases spanning the gap. The CDR3 protein is CASSPGREADTQYF. Here the CDR3 DNA reads TGTGCCAGCAGCCCGGGCAGGGAGGCAGATACGCAGTATTTT.

This rearrangement joins TRBV6-6 to TRBJ2-2; 8 bases map to TRBD2. Trimming took 4 bases from V and 5 from J; bases not matched to a gene: 6. The CDR3 sequence is 15 residues long. CDR1 is MNHNY and CDR2 is SVGAGI in the germline V gene (reference sequence). The CDR3 nucleotides are TGTGCCAGCAGTTTCGGGGGGGCCAGGACCGGGGAGCTGTTTTTT. Amino acids: CASSFGGARTGELFF.

This chain joins TRBV27 and TRBJ2-3, with D possibly TRBD1 on 5 matching bases. CDR1 is MNHEY and CDR2 is SMNVEV in the germline V gene (reference sequence). The V end lost 10 bases, the J end lost 1 base, and 18 bases lay between the germline ends. The CDR3 is 15 residues long. The CDR3 DNA is TGTGCCACCACATGGGGCAAGTTGGGCACAGATACGCAGTATTTT. It is translated as CATTWGKLGTDTQYF.

The chain combines TRBV5-1 with TRBJ2-5, with 9 bases fitting TRBD2. This CDR3 comprises 14 residues. Germline trimming cut 7 bases from V and 5 bases from J; bases unmatched to any gene: 9. Germline assignment: CDR1 SGHRS and CDR2 YFSETQ. The CDR3 DNA sequence: TGCGCCAGCGGTAGCGGGGGACGTGGGGAGACCCAGTACTTC. Translation gives CASGSGGRGETQYF.